This TCR beta chain was sequenced for a study of blood T cell repertoires in COVID-19. Whole-study context: Some COVID-19 samples were acute and others convalescent; all came from the United States, Italy and Spain. T cells, B-cell-depleted T cells, or PBMCs provided the cDNA or gDNA that served as material.

Between the trimmed V and J ends, which lost 9 bases and 2 bases, there was a span of 9 bases. This CDR3 has 13 amino acids. Germline V gene lookup returns CDR1 SGHNT and CDR2 YYREEE (reference sequence). This clone was detected once. Study processing details: Cell counts per sample came from amplifying reference gene primers. Assay used: immunoSEQ multiplex PCR; TCRdb lists only in-frame clones, some missing. V, J and clone size are taken as reported in that table, and D and trimming were inferred from the DNA itself. The table shows some 290,000 clones, with around four fifths occurring only once. This sequence joins TRBV5-4 and TRBJ1-6; D call uncertain. The clonotype originates from a man in his sixties who had recovered from COVID-19. Source material: peripheral blood. CDR3 sequence (DNA): TGTGCCATCGCGGATACCTATAATTCACCCCTCCACTTT. Residues: CAIADTYNSPLHF.